These T cell receptor beta chains were read from a single sample in a study of blood T cell repertoires in COVID-19. TCRdb's table, derived via immunoSEQ multiplex PCR, lists solely in-frame clones and lacks some. The sample lists about 310,000 clones; around 87% were seen once. Specimen: peripheral blood. The receptor source for this set is a woman aged 45-59 years who had recovered from COVID-19. Both conserved end residues are trimmed from each CDR3.

j_gene: TRBJ2-7
v_gene: TRBV28
CDR3aa: ASSRRTGGRNEQY

j_gene: TRBJ1-3
v_gene: TRBV28
CDR3aa: ASSLRNLSPAGNTIY

j_gene: TRBJ2-7
v_gene: TRBV9
CDR3aa: ASSVAPSGHFEQY

j_gene: TRBJ1-2
v_gene: TRBV19
CDR3aa: ASSVQGRENYGYT

j_gene: TRBJ2-3
v_gene: TRBV6-5
CDR3aa: ATRTGAADTQY

j_gene: TRBJ2-2
v_gene: TRBV5-1
CDR3aa: ASSPGQRNTGELF

j_gene: TRBJ2-4
v_gene: TRBV4-3
CDR3aa: ASSQEAHGTAKNIQY

j_gene: TRBJ2-1
v_gene: TRBV9
CDR3aa: ASSGPGAPYNEQF

j_gene: TRBJ2-5
v_gene: TRBV27
CDR3aa: ASSARGQETQY

j_gene: TRBJ1-3
v_gene: TRBV28
CDR3aa: ASSVGTGTGNTIY

j_gene: TRBJ2-2
v_gene: TRBV6-4
CDR3aa: ASSAGDRNTGELF

j_gene: TRBJ2-1
v_gene: TRBV9
CDR3aa: ASSPRKGLHNEQF

j_gene: TRBJ1-4
v_gene: TRBV7-6
CDR3aa: ASSPEGRNEKLF

j_gene: TRBJ2-5
v_gene: TRBV19
CDR3aa: ASSIDGGTETQY

j_gene: TRBJ1-3
v_gene: TRBV10-2
CDR3aa: ASNRDPGNTIY

j_gene: TRBJ2-2
v_gene: TRBV11-2
CDR3aa: ASSLSGDGGELF

j_gene: TRBJ2-1
v_gene: TRBV7-9
CDR3aa: ASSLDGRNEQF

j_gene: TRBJ2-7
v_gene: TRBV19
CDR3aa: ASSISRDFEQY

j_gene: TRBJ2-3
v_gene: TRBV7-3
CDR3aa: ASSHQDSPTDTQY

j_gene: TRBJ1-5
v_gene: TRBV4-2
CDR3aa: ASSRSEAQPQH

j_gene: TRBJ2-2
v_gene: TRBV7-3
CDR3aa: ASSASQVTGELF

j_gene: TRBJ1-1
v_gene: TRBV7-8
CDR3aa: ASSYQPTNRGRNTEAF

j_gene: TRBJ2-1
v_gene: TRBV5-1
CDR3aa: ASSLASGLGAQGEQF

j_gene: TRBJ2-3
v_gene: TRBV10-3
CDR3aa: ATRLVAGTTDTQY

j_gene: TRBJ2-2
v_gene: TRBV11-2
CDR3aa: ASSLVAGSFGELF

j_gene: TRBJ1-5
v_gene: TRBV3-1/TRBV3-2
CDR3aa: ASSQGGVGNQPQH

j_gene: TRBJ2-3
v_gene: TRBV18
CDR3aa: ASSPPLTDTQY

j_gene: TRBJ2-7
v_gene: TRBV29-1
CDR3aa: SADGTGDEQY

j_gene: TRBJ1-3
v_gene: TRBV4-3
CDR3aa: ASSQDPGIGNTIY

j_gene: TRBJ2-3
v_gene: TRBV28
CDR3aa: ASRLGALDTQY

j_gene: TRBJ2-2
v_gene: TRBV19
CDR3aa: ATKQDSFDTGELF

j_gene: TRBJ2-1
v_gene: TRBV14
CDR3aa: ASSQYQYSTPTYNEQF

j_gene: TRBJ1-2
v_gene: TRBV6-2/TRBV6-3
CDR3aa: ASSYRGVPD

j_gene: TRBJ2-1
v_gene: TRBV5-6
CDR3aa: ASSRTSDNEQF

j_gene: TRBJ2-7
v_gene: TRBV5-5
CDR3aa: ASSLGTVEQY

j_gene: TRBJ1-1
v_gene: TRBV9
CDR3aa: ASSVDPGVRSTEAF

j_gene: TRBJ2-2
v_gene: TRBV4-3
CDR3aa: ASSQDLWGGYPGELF

j_gene: TRBJ1-2
v_gene: TRBV28
CDR3aa: ASSSHRNYGYT

j_gene: TRBJ1-4
v_gene: TRBV28
CDR3aa: ASRRQGNEKLF

j_gene: TRBJ2-1
v_gene: TRBV19
CDR3aa: ASSDYLVLEQF

j_gene: TRBJ1-5
v_gene: TRBV3-1/TRBV3-2
CDR3aa: ASSQGRQRNQPQH

j_gene: TRBJ2-7
v_gene: TRBV19
CDR3aa: ASSMRFRLELYEQY

j_gene: TRBJ2-7
v_gene: TRBV7-3
CDR3aa: ASSLTSKTIGLSYEQY

j_gene: TRBJ2-5
v_gene: TRBV5-5
CDR3aa: ASSFFRRSQETQY

j_gene: TRBJ2-3
v_gene: TRBV4-2
CDR3aa: ASSQGLWRGASTDTQY

j_gene: TRBJ1-5
v_gene: TRBV7-2
CDR3aa: ASSPTGNQPQH

j_gene: TRBJ2-1
v_gene: TRBV5-4
CDR3aa: ASSSMTSGGAAYNEQF

j_gene: TRBJ2-3
v_gene: TRBV9
CDR3aa: ASSVSQGRGSWADTQY

j_gene: TRBJ1-5
v_gene: TRBV15
CDR3aa: ATSRDRGGAQPQH

j_gene: TRBJ1-5
v_gene: TRBV2
CDR3aa: ASGRGGLNQPQH

j_gene: TRBJ1-2
v_gene: TRBV5-6
CDR3aa: ASSPTGGPISYGYT

j_gene: TRBJ1-6
v_gene: TRBV18
CDR3aa: ASSPQRDSPLH

j_gene: TRBJ1-4
v_gene: TRBV14
CDR3aa: ASSQGPTWLANEKLF

j_gene: TRBJ2-1
v_gene: TRBV4-2
CDR3aa: ASSQVGGDDYNEQF

j_gene: TRBJ1-2
v_gene: TRBV5-6
CDR3aa: ASSLRRGLGYGYT

j_gene: TRBJ2-7
v_gene: TRBV6-5
CDR3aa: ASSYRPRGHEQY

j_gene: TRBJ2-7
v_gene: TRBV7-2
CDR3aa: ASSLEGQGWLTSLEQY

j_gene: TRBJ1-3
v_gene: TRBV28
CDR3aa: ASSQPGFIGNTIY

j_gene: TRBJ1-5
v_gene: TRBV5-1
CDR3aa: ASSMGTGDNQPQH

j_gene: TRBJ2-3
v_gene: TRBV27
CDR3aa: ASSLFAPFGGGTDTQY